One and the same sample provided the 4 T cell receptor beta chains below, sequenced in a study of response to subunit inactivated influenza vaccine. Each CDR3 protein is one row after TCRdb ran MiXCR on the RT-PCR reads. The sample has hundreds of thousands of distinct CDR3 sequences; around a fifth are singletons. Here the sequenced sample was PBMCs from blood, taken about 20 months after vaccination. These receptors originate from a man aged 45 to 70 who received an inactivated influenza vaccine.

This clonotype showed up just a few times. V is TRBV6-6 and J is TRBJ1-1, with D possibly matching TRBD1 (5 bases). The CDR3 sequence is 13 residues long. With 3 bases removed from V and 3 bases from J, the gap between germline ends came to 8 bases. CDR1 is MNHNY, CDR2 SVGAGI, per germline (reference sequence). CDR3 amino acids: CASSYGAYTEAFF. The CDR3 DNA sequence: TGTGCCAGCAGTTATGGGGCGTACACTGAAGCTTTCTTT.

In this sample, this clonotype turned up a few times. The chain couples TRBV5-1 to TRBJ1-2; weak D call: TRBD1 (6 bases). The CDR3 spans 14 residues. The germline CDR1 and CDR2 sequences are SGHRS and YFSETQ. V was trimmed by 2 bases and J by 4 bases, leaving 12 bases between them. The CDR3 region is CASSFQQGGYGYTF. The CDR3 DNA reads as TGCGCCAGCAGCTTCCAACAGGGCGGCTATGGCTACACCTTC.

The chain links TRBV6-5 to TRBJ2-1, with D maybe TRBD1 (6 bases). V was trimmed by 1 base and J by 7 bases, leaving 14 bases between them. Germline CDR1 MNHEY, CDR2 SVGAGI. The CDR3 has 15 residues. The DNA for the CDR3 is TGTGCCAGCAGTTACTACACAGGGTTGGGGAATGAGCAGTTCTTC. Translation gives CASSYYTGLGNEQFF.

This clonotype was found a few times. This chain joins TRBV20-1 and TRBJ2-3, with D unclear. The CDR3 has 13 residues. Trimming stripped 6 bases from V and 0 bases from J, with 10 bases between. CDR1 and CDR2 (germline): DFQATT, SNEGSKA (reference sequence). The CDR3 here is CSAEVPSTDTQYF. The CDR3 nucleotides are TGCAGTGCCGAGGTACCAAGCACAGATACGCAGTATTTT.